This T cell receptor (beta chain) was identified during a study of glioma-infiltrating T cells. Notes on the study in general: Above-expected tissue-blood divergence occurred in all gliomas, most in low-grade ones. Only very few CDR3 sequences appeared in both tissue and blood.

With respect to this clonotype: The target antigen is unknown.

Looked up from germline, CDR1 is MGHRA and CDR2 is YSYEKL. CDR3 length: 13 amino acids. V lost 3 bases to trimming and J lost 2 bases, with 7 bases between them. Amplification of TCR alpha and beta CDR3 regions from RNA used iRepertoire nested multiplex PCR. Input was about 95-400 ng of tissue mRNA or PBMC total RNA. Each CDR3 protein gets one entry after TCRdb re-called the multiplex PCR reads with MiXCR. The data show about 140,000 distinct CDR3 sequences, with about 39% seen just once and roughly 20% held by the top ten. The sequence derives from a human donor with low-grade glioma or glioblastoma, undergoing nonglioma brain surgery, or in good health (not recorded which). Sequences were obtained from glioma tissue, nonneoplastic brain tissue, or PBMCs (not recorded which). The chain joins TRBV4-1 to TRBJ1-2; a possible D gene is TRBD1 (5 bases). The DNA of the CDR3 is TGCGCCAGCAGCCAGGCAGGGAACTATGGCTACACCTTC. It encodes CASSQAGNYGYTF.